Listed below are T cell receptor beta chains from one sample, sequenced in a study of siplizumab effects on memory and regulatory T cells. TCRdb's table, derived via immunoSEQ multiplex PCR, lists solely in-frame clones and lacks some. Among under 95,000 clones listed, 94% were seen once. Sequencing was done on a sample of non-Treg CD4+ T cells sorted from blood. The source is a human donor in good health. Both conserved end residues are part of each CDR3.

j_call v_call cdr3_aa
TRBJ2-5 TRBV5-1 CASSLEGRGQETQYF
TRBJ2-1 TRBV7-3 CASSPSGGSYNEQFF
TRBJ1-5 TRBV19 CASSINRPASQPQHF
TRBJ1-1 TRBV29-1 CSVKGSGEAFF
TRBJ1-2 TRBV7-3 CASSPDSNYGYTF
TRBJ1-3 TRBV6-5 CASRISRSSGNTIYF
TRBJ1-3 TRBV18 CASSRTEAGNTIYF
TRBJ2-7 TRBV2 CASKGQVTTYEQYF
TRBJ1-1 TRBV6-5 CASSYSVGEAFF
TRBJ2-5 TRBV6-1 CASSEGVAQETQYF
TRBJ2-7 TRBV6-1 CASSHRGFGYEQYF
TRBJ2-1 TRBV4-2 CASSQGNEQFF
TRBJ2-2 TRBV14 CASSQVPDTGELFF
TRBJ2-3 TRBV11-3 CASSPTTWTSGGTDTQYF
TRBJ2-7 TRBV28 CASRATGGETYEQYF
TRBJ2-7 TRBV2 CASGSGQGYEQYF
TRBJ2-5 TRBV4-3 CASSQHLAAGETQYF
TRBJ2-2 TRBV6-6 CASRWVENTGELFF